These 15 T cell receptor beta chains originate from one sample sequenced in a study of shared clonotypes between healthy human individuals. The method was immunoSEQ multiplex PCR; TCRdb's version includes in-frame clones alone and lacks a portion of them. The table shows fewer than 650,000 clones, with around 78% occurring only once. Sequencing was done on a sample of PBMCs. These receptors were collected from a woman between 40 and 50 years old in good health. Some clones in this sample may be carry-over from other donors' samples.

V gene TRBV10-3 combines with J gene TRBJ2-2, with 9 bases fitting TRBD1. The CDR3 has 15 residues. J gave up 2 bases and V 6 bases, and 4 bases lay outside the gene matches. Germline V lookup: CDR1 ENHRY, CDR2 SYGVKD. The CDR3 loop is CAIRNRGLNTGELFF. CDR3 nucleotides: TGTGCCATCAGGAACAGGGGGCTAAACACCGGGGAGCTGTTTTTT.

The rearrangement uses TRBV18 and TRBJ2-7; TRBD1 is a possible D gene (7 bases). V lost 2 bases, J lost 3 bases, and 14 bases lay in between. Per the germline V gene, CDR1 is KGHSH and CDR2 is LQKENI. The CDR3 covers 15 residues. CDR3 sequence (DNA): TGTGCCAGCTCACCAGGGCAGGGGGGCTTCTACGAGCAGTACTTC. Translation gives CASSPGQGGFYEQYF.

The rearrangement uses TRBV6-5 and TRBJ2-5; 7 nucleotides match TRBD1. This CDR3 region has 15 residues. Unmatched junction bases numbered 12, after V lost 6 bases and J lost 5 bases. The germline gives CDR1 MNHEY, CDR2 SVGAGI. CDR3 bases: TGTGCCAGCAGACCACAGGGGCGCTCGAGGGAGACCCAGTACTTC. It yields the protein CASRPQGRSRETQYF.

The rearrangement joins TRBV28 to TRBJ1-1, with D tentatively TRBD1 (5 bases). Germline CDR1 is MDHEN and CDR2 is SYDVKM. Deletions cut 2 bases from V and 8 bases from J, with 9 bases between. The CDR3 loop spans 12 amino acids. The CDR3: CASSLRGREAFF. The CDR3 DNA is TGTGCCAGCAGTTTAAGGGGCAGAGAAGCTTTCTTT.

J is TRBJ2-5 and V is TRBV4-3, with 11 nucleotides matching TRBD2. The trim removed 0 bases at V and 1 base at J, leaving 1 base unmatched. Germline CDR1 and CDR2: LGHNA and YSLEER. The CDR3 length is 16 residues. The CDR3 sequence is CASSQDLAGGQETQYF. The CDR3 bases are TGCGCCAGCAGCCAAGATCTAGCGGGAGGCCAAGAGACCCAGTACTTC.

This clone was counted a few times. The chain has TRBV11-2 and TRBJ2-1, with D uncertain. Trimming removed 5 bases at V and 10 bases at J, with 12 bases between. The CDR3 runs 12 residues. Germline loops: CDR1 SGHAT, CDR2 FQNNGV. CDR3 in DNA: TGTGCCAGCAGCCCCCCAGGATGGGAGCAGTTCTTC. It codes for CASSPPGWEQFF.

The chain uses TRBV5-6 and TRBJ2-5, with D tentatively TRBD1 (5 bases). CDR3 length equals 13 residues. CDR1 and CDR2 from the germline V gene are SGHDT and YYEEEE. The V gene lost 4 bases and the J gene lost 2 bases, with 9 bases spanning the gap. CDR3 amino acids: CASSRGRQETQYF. For the CDR3, the DNA is TGTGCCAGCAGCAGGGGAAGGCAAGAGACCCAGTACTTC.

The chain couples TRBV7-8 to TRBJ2-7, with TRBD2 identical over 9 bases. Trimming at V came to 3 bases and at J to 4 bases, leaving 10 bases not matched to a gene. The germline CDR1 and CDR2 sequences are SGHVS and FQNEAQ. This CDR3 has 16 residues. The CDR3 DNA is TGTGCCAGCAGCTTTAGTGCTGCGGGAGGGCCGTACGAGCAGTACTTC. This sequence encodes CASSFSAAGGPYEQYF.

The J gene is TRBJ2-1, the V gene TRBV11-2; D not certain. Germline assignment: CDR1 SGHAT and CDR2 FQNNGV. With 6 bases removed from V and 5 bases from J, the gap between germline ends came to 2 bases. The CDR3 totals 10 residues. For the CDR3, the DNA is TGTGCCAGCAGGGACAATGAGCAGTTCTTC. Its translation: CASRDNEQFF.

Here the CDR3 DNA reads TGTGCCAGCAGCTTAGGGACATTGAACACCGGGGAGCTGTTTTTT. It codes for CASSLGTLNTGELFF. This sequence joins TRBV7-9 and TRBJ2-2; perhaps TRBD1 as D (5 bases). Germline loops: CDR1 SEHNR, CDR2 FQNEAQ (reference sequence). V lost 1 base and J 1 base, leaving 7 bases between the germline ends. This CDR3 has 15 residues.

Points on this clone: Given a far larger clone just one base away, this is likely a sequencing read error. The chain recombines TRBV5-5 with TRBJ1-1; tentative D call: TRBD1 (6 bases). This CDR3 contains 15 residues. Germline V lookup: CDR1 SGHKS, CDR2 YYEKEE (reference sequence). Trimming took 4 bases from V and 5 from J, leaving 18 bases between them. DNA for the CDR3: TGTGCCAGCAGCCAAGAAGGGCTGAGGGGGACTGAAGCTTTCTTT. The encoded protein is CASSQEGLRGTEAFF.

This sequence joins TRBV6-5 and TRBJ2-3; 8 positions agree with TRBD1. This CDR3 has 14 amino acids. V lost 6 bases, J lost 5 bases, and 7 bases stayed unmatched. The germline V gene encodes CDR1 MNHEY and CDR2 SVGAGI. The chain's CDR3 is CASRSTGGIDTQYF. CDR3 coding DNA: TGTGCCAGCAGAAGCACAGGGGGAATAGATACGCAGTATTTT.

This clone was picked up a small number of times. This sequence joins TRBV2 and TRBJ2-7; 11 bases match TRBD2. The CDR3 is 17 amino acids. Trimming cost V 3 bases and J 0 bases; bases outside gene matches: 7. The V gene's germline CDR1 is SNHLY and CDR2 FYNNEI. This chain's CDR3 is CASSEGPLAGGSYEQYF. In nucleotides, the CDR3 is TGTGCCAGCAGTGAGGGCCCGCTAGCGGGAGGCTCCTACGAGCAGTACTTC.

This clone was observed once. The V gene is TRBV25-1, the J gene TRBJ2-2; unclear D gene. The length of the CDR3 is 15 residues. Trimming stripped 4 bases from V and 0 bases from J, with 9 bases between. Germline V lookup: CDR1 MGHDK, CDR2 SYGVNS. CDR3 sequence: CASSASVSNTGELFF. The CDR3 bases are TGTGCCAGCAGTGCTAGTGTTTCGAACACCGGGGAGCTGTTTTTT.

The DNA for the CDR3 is TGCAGCGTTGCCGTCCTAGCGATGGGTTACGAGCAGTACTTC. It codes for CSVAVLAMGYEQYF. The V and J genes are TRBV29-1 and TRBJ2-7, with D maybe TRBD2 (6 bases). In germline, CDR1 is SQVTM, CDR2 ANQGSEA. Deletions cut 4 bases from V and 4 bases from J, with 17 bases between. The CDR3 is made up of 14 amino acids.